These T cell receptor beta chains were read from a single sample in a study of CD8+CD57+ T cells in acquired aplastic anemia. TCRdb fed the reads into MiXCR, producing one record per CDR3 protein. The table shows 200,000 to 250,000 distinct CDR3 sequences, with roughly 60% occurring only once. The sample consisted of sorted CD4+, CD8+, or CD8+CD57+ T cells (not recorded which) from PBMCs. These receptors all stem from a human donor with aplastic anemia. Both conserved end residues are part of each CDR3. Each record gives: clone size, D gene, J gene, V gene, CDR3 DNA, CDR3 protein. The D gene is left open where the match is weak. Expanded clones get a size class; other rows say once, few or many, or leave the size out.

abundance: many
d_gene: NA
j_gene: TRBJ1-2
v_gene: TRBV2
CDR3nt: TGTGCCAGCAGTGAAGCGAAAGGGTACTATGGCTACACCTTC
CDR3aa: CASSEAKGYYGYTF

abundance: NA
d_gene: NA
j_gene: TRBJ1-5
v_gene: TRBV2
CDR3nt: TGTGCCAGCAGGGGGACCCCCGACAATCAGCCCCAGCATTTT
CDR3aa: CASRGTPDNQPQHF

abundance: NA
d_gene: TRBD1
j_gene: TRBJ1-2
v_gene: TRBV19
CDR3nt: TGTGCCAGCTCTACGGGGGACAGCCGATATGGCTACACCTTC
CDR3aa: CASSTGDSRYGYTF

abundance: once
d_gene: NA
j_gene: TRBJ1-1
v_gene: TRBV20-1
CDR3nt: TGCAGTGCTTCAGCAACCACTGAAGCTTTCTTT
CDR3aa: CSASATTEAFF

abundance: NA
d_gene: NA
j_gene: TRBJ2-7
v_gene: TRBV7-9
CDR3nt: TGTGCCAGCAGCCCAGCGACAGGCACCAGCTCCTACGAGCAGTACTTC
CDR3aa: CASSPATGTSSYEQYF

abundance: NA
d_gene: NA
j_gene: TRBJ2-3
v_gene: TRBV7-7
CDR3nt: TGTGCCAGCAGCCCCCCTGCGGGCCTACAAGAGGATACGCAGTATTTT
CDR3aa: CASSPPAGLQEDTQYF

abundance: NA
d_gene: NA
j_gene: TRBJ1-5
v_gene: TRBV15
CDR3nt: TGTGCCACCAGCAGAGATAGGGGCAGCAAAAGCAATCAGCCCCAGCATTTT
CDR3aa: CATSRDRGSKSNQPQHF

abundance: NA
d_gene: TRBD1
j_gene: TRBJ2-7
v_gene: TRBV10-3
CDR3nt: TGTGCCATCAGAGCCGGGACAGGGACAACCTACGAGCAGTACTTC
CDR3aa: CAIRAGTGTTYEQYF

abundance: many
d_gene: NA
j_gene: TRBJ1-1
v_gene: TRBV12-3/TRBV12-4
CDR3nt: TGTGCCAGCAGTCCCATGGGGGTAATGAACACTGAAGCTTTCTTT
CDR3aa: CASSPMGVMNTEAFF

abundance: NA
d_gene: NA
j_gene: TRBJ1-4
v_gene: TRBV18
CDR3nt: TGTGCCAGCTCACCAATATACAGTGAAAAACTGTTTTTT
CDR3aa: CASSPIYSEKLFF

abundance: NA
d_gene: TRBD1
j_gene: TRBJ1-2
v_gene: TRBV10-2
CDR3nt: TGCGCCAGCAGTGACCAACAGGGGGCCGACTATGGCTACACCTTC
CDR3aa: CASSDQQGADYGYTF

abundance: NA
d_gene: TRBD1
j_gene: TRBJ1-6
v_gene: TRBV2
CDR3nt: TGTGCCAGTCCGGGACAGCCTAATTCACCCCTCCACTTT
CDR3aa: CASPGQPNSPLHF

abundance: few
d_gene: NA
j_gene: TRBJ1-6
v_gene: TRBV15
CDR3nt: TGTGCCACCAGCAGAGATCCGGGACGGGGATATTCACCCCTCCACTTT
CDR3aa: CATSRDPGRGYSPLHF

abundance: many
d_gene: TRBD1
j_gene: TRBJ1-2
v_gene: TRBV5-8
CDR3nt: TGTGCCAGCAGCTTTTGGTCAGGGGGGGATGGCTACACCTTC
CDR3aa: CASSFWSGGDGYTF

abundance: many
d_gene: NA
j_gene: TRBJ2-2
v_gene: TRBV6-4
CDR3nt: TGTGCCAGCAGTGAAGGGGAAGACACCGGGGAGCTGTTTTTT
CDR3aa: CASSEGEDTGELFF

abundance: NA
d_gene: TRBD1
j_gene: TRBJ2-7
v_gene: TRBV7-2
CDR3nt: TGTGCCAGCAGTTTTGGACAGGTTCGTTCCTACGAGCAGTACTTC
CDR3aa: CASSFGQVRSYEQYF

abundance: NA
d_gene: NA
j_gene: TRBJ1-1
v_gene: TRBV10-3
CDR3nt: TGTGCCATCAGTGGCCAAGGCGTCGCTGAAGCTTTCTTT
CDR3aa: CAISGQGVAEAFF

abundance: NA
d_gene: NA
j_gene: TRBJ2-7
v_gene: TRBV5-1
CDR3nt: TGCGCCAGCAGCTTGGTTCGAGGAGACGGGTACGAGCAGTACTTC
CDR3aa: CASSLVRGDGYEQYF

abundance: NA
d_gene: NA
j_gene: TRBJ2-3
v_gene: TRBV29-1
CDR3nt: TGCAGCGTCCAAGGAGGGGGGCCGCAGTATTTT
CDR3aa: CSVQGGGPQYF

abundance: NA
d_gene: NA
j_gene: TRBJ2-1
v_gene: TRBV10-3
CDR3nt: TGTGCCAGCAGTTTCCAGAGTGCGGCCAATGAGCAGTTCTTC
CDR3aa: CASSFQSAANEQFF

abundance: NA
d_gene: TRBD1
j_gene: TRBJ1-2
v_gene: TRBV24-1
CDR3nt: TGTGCCAGCAGACCCGACAGGGCCCGTGGCTACACCTTC
CDR3aa: CASRPDRARGYTF

abundance: NA
d_gene: TRBD1
j_gene: TRBJ2-2
v_gene: TRBV19
CDR3nt: TGTGCCAGTAGTACCGGGACAGGGGGCATCGGGGGGACCGGGGAGCTGTTTTTT
CDR3aa: CASSTGTGGIGGTGELFF

abundance: NA
d_gene: TRBD2
j_gene: TRBJ2-1
v_gene: TRBV24-1
CDR3nt: TGTGCCACCAGTGAAGGGGGACTAGCGGCGACTTACAATGAGCAGTTCTTC
CDR3aa: CATSEGGLAATYNEQFF

abundance: NA
d_gene: TRBD1
j_gene: TRBJ1-1
v_gene: TRBV29-1
CDR3nt: TGCAGCGCCATGGCTCGGGACAGGGGAATTGGTACTGAAGCTTTCTTT
CDR3aa: CSAMARDRGIGTEAFF

abundance: many
d_gene: NA
j_gene: TRBJ2-1
v_gene: TRBV7-8
CDR3nt: TGTGCCAGCAGCCACACCGAAGCGGGCTACAATGAGCAGTTCTTC
CDR3aa: CASSHTEAGYNEQFF

abundance: NA
d_gene: NA
j_gene: TRBJ1-2
v_gene: TRBV4-1
CDR3nt: TGCGCCAGCAGCCCTGGTCGGGGGGCCGCCTATGGCTACACCTTC
CDR3aa: CASSPGRGAAYGYTF

abundance: many
d_gene: NA
j_gene: TRBJ2-7
v_gene: TRBV4-1
CDR3nt: TGCGCCAGCAGCCAAGGGTCCAAGGGGCCCTCCTACGAGCAGTACTTC
CDR3aa: CASSQGSKGPSYEQYF

abundance: NA
d_gene: TRBD1
j_gene: TRBJ2-7
v_gene: TRBV10-3
CDR3nt: TGTGCCATCAGGCGCCCGGGACAGGGGGTTTACGAGCAGTACTTC
CDR3aa: CAIRRPGQGVYEQYF

abundance: few
d_gene: NA
j_gene: TRBJ2-3
v_gene: TRBV15
CDR3nt: TGTGCCACCAGCCCCAGGGTTGGCACAGATACGCAGTATTTT
CDR3aa: CATSPRVGTDTQYF

abundance: few
d_gene: NA
j_gene: TRBJ1-2
v_gene: TRBV10-3
CDR3nt: TGTGCCATCAGTGAATATCAAGGGAATGTAGGAGGCTACACCTTC
CDR3aa: CAISEYQGNVGGYTF

abundance: NA
d_gene: TRBD2
j_gene: TRBJ2-2
v_gene: TRBV6-4
CDR3nt: TGTGCCAGCGCGGGACTAGCGGGAGGCCCCGGGGAGCTGTTTTTT
CDR3aa: CASAGLAGGPGELFF

abundance: NA
d_gene: NA
j_gene: TRBJ1-1
v_gene: TRBV29-1
CDR3nt: TGCAGCGTTGCCCCGCACTCTAATCTTCGGGACACTGAAGCTTTCTTT
CDR3aa: CSVAPHSNLRDTEAFF

abundance: NA
d_gene: TRBD2
j_gene: TRBJ2-7
v_gene: TRBV2
CDR3nt: TGTGCCAGCCCTACGCGCGGGGGCGAGCAGTACTTC
CDR3aa: CASPTRGGEQYF

abundance: NA
d_gene: NA
j_gene: TRBJ2-1
v_gene: TRBV5-1
CDR3nt: TGCGCCAGCAGCCCCACAGGACCCACGAATGAGCAGTTCTTC
CDR3aa: CASSPTGPTNEQFF

abundance: NA
d_gene: TRBD1
j_gene: TRBJ1-2
v_gene: TRBV10-2
CDR3nt: TGTGCCAGTATTGCGACAGGGGGCGTCGGTTATGGCTACACCTTC
CDR3aa: CASIATGGVGYGYTF

abundance: NA
d_gene: NA
j_gene: TRBJ2-3
v_gene: TRBV24-1
CDR3nt: TGTGCCACCAGTGACTACGACAGCCCCGGCACAGATACGCAGTATTTT
CDR3aa: CATSDYDSPGTDTQYF

abundance: NA
d_gene: NA
j_gene: TRBJ2-7
v_gene: TRBV2
CDR3nt: TGTGCCAGCGTATGGAGTTACGAGCAGTACTTC
CDR3aa: CASVWSYEQYF

abundance: few
d_gene: NA
j_gene: TRBJ2-3
v_gene: TRBV10-2
CDR3nt: TGCGCCAGCTCCCCGGCTCTGGATACGCAGTATTTT
CDR3aa: CASSPALDTQYF

abundance: NA
d_gene: NA
j_gene: TRBJ2-5
v_gene: TRBV7-8
CDR3nt: TGTGCCAGCAGCTATTGGCAGCTGCGGGAGACCCAGTACTTC
CDR3aa: CASSYWQLRETQYF

abundance: NA
d_gene: TRBD2
j_gene: TRBJ2-3
v_gene: TRBV20-1
CDR3nt: TGCAGTGCCCGTAACAGCGGGGGGCCCGCCGGCGATACGCAGTATTTT
CDR3aa: CSARNSGGPAGDTQYF

abundance: many
d_gene: NA
j_gene: TRBJ2-3
v_gene: TRBV7-9
CDR3nt: TGTGCCAGCAGCTTACCCCCGGGGACCACAGATACGCAGTATTTT
CDR3aa: CASSLPPGTTDTQYF

abundance: NA
d_gene: NA
j_gene: TRBJ2-3
v_gene: TRBV29-1
CDR3nt: TGCAGCGTGGAATTTAGCGCTCACGGGTATTTT
CDR3aa: CSVEFSAHGYF

abundance: NA
d_gene: NA
j_gene: TRBJ1-1
v_gene: TRBV20-1
CDR3nt: TGCAGTGCTAGACACCCAGGGGCTGTGGTTGAAGCTTTCTTT
CDR3aa: CSARHPGAVVEAFF

abundance: NA
d_gene: TRBD2
j_gene: TRBJ2-1
v_gene: TRBV5-1
CDR3nt: TGCGCCAGCAGCTTGTCTAGCGGGGGGGTCTACGAGCAGTTCTTC
CDR3aa: CASSLSSGGVYEQFF

abundance: NA
d_gene: TRBD2
j_gene: TRBJ2-7
v_gene: TRBV5-4
CDR3nt: TGTGCCAGCAGTTCTGGCTTAGCGGGCGGCCGCTACGAGCAGTACTTC
CDR3aa: CASSSGLAGGRYEQYF

abundance: NA
d_gene: NA
j_gene: TRBJ1-6
v_gene: TRBV5-4
CDR3nt: TGCGCCAGCAGCCAAGGACAGTATAATTCACCCCTCCACTTT
CDR3aa: CASSQGQYNSPLHF